Following are 6 T cell receptor beta chains from one sample sequenced in a study of blood T cell repertoires in COVID-19. TCRdb's copy holds only in-frame clones and misses some; the assay was immunoSEQ multiplex PCR. The data contain over 600,000 clones, 85% to 90% of them seen just once; the ten biggest clones take up approximately 0.3%. What was sequenced was peripheral blood. The receptors derive from a woman aged 18-29 years with acute or convalescent COVID-19.

The chain has TRBV6-5 and TRBJ1-2, with a weak D call TRBD1 (5 bases). The V and J ends lost 2 bases and 6 bases respectively, with 16 bases between them. This CDR3 contains 15 residues. Germline V lookup: CDR1 MNHEY, CDR2 SVGAGI. The CDR3 region is CASSYGRQGSDGYTF. The CDR3, as DNA: TGTGCCAGCAGTTACGGTCGCCAGGGATCAGATGGCTACACCTTC.

This rearrangement joins TRBV6-4 to TRBJ2-3; no definite D call. The V gene lost 0 bases and the J gene lost 5 bases, with 6 bases spanning the gap. CDR1 is MRHNA and CDR2 is SNTAGT in the germline V gene. The CDR3 runs 13 residues. The CDR3 sequence: CASSDSPEDTQYF. The CDR3, as DNA: TGTGCCAGCAGTGACTCGCCAGAAGATACGCAGTATTTT.

CDR3 in DNA: TGTGCCAGCAGCGCACAGCAGAACACTGAAGCTTTCTTT. This sequence encodes CASSAQQNTEAFF. The rearrangement joins TRBV9 to TRBJ1-1; no definite D call. The CDR3 length is 13 residues. V gave up 3 bases and J gave up 1 base, with 7 bases separating them. Germline V gene lookup returns CDR1 SGDLS and CDR2 YYNGEE. The whole variable domain, filled in from reference TRBV9 and TRBJ1-1, reads DSGVTQTPKHLITATGQRVTLRCSPRSGDLSVYWYQQSLDQGLQFLIQYYNGEERAKGNILERFSAQQFPDLHSELNLSSLELGDSALYFCASSAQQNTEAFFGQGTRLTVV.

This clone has a single count. The V and J genes are TRBV14 and TRBJ2-3; a possible D gene is TRBD2 (5 bases). The CDR3 is made up of 15 amino acids. Deletions cut 1 base from V and 7 bases from J, with 15 bases between. Germline values: CDR1 SGHDN, CDR2 FVKESK. CDR3 nucleotides: TGTGCCAGCAGCCAAGTCGGACTCAGCATGAATACGCAGTATTTT. Translated: CASSQVGLSMNTQYF.

V and J are TRBV19 and TRBJ1-2; D not certain. CDR3 length: 15 residues. Germline CDR1 is LNHDA and CDR2 is SQIVND (reference sequence). V lost 4 bases to trimming and J lost 0 bases, with 12 bases between them. CDR3 in DNA: TGTGCCAGTAGTAACCGGCAGCGGGCTAACTATGGCTACACCTTC. Protein product: CASSNRQRANYGYTF.

The genes are TRBV5-1 and TRBJ2-3, with TRBD2 matching 13 bases. The CDR3 has 14 amino acids. After removal of 5 bases from V and 4 bases from J, the junction contained 1 base not matched to a gene. CDR1 and CDR2 from the germline V gene are SGHRS and YFSETQ. The CDR3 loop is CASRGLAGPDTQYF. The CDR3 region has the DNA TGCGCCAGCAGGGGACTAGCGGGACCAGATACGCAGTATTTT.